Listed here is a single T cell receptor beta chain. Its antigen is unknown. The data derive from a study of chemoradiotherapy in HPV16-positive cancers. Study-level results: Candidate HPV-specific clones and E7-related TCR motifs grew in tumor during treatment. Functional assays defining HPV-specific T cells used only a couple of HPV16-positive patients.

The CDR3 runs to 14 residues. Germline V gives CDR1 SGHNT, CDR2 YENEEA. Trimming cost V 0 bases and J 9 bases, with 12 bases left between them. The data were produced by immunoSEQ multiplex PCR, yet TCRdb's version contains in-frame clones alone and is incomplete. The sample contains roughly 5,000 clones, 76% of which appear only once. This TCR came from a human donor with HPV-associated anogenital cancer. The specimen was collected from a patient who underwent chemoradiotherapy. The chain uses TRBV11-3 and TRBJ2-1, with D unclear. The CDR3 nucleotides are TGTGCCAGCAGCTTAGAACCTTTGACGGCTGAGCAGTTCTTC. Its translation is CASSLEPLTAEQFF. Together with reference TRBV11-3 and TRBJ2-1, the CDR3 gives the full variable domain: EAGVVQSPRYKIIEKKQPVAFWCNPISGHNTLYWYLQNLGQGPELLIRYENEEAVDDSQLPKDRFSAERLKGVDSTLKIQPAELGDSAVYLCASSLEPLTAEQFFGPGTRLTVL.